Listed below are T cell receptor beta chains from one sample, sequenced in a study of blood T cell repertoires in COVID-19. Generated by immunoSEQ multiplex PCR, the TCRdb table keeps only in-frame clones and is missing some. The repertoire has more than 150,000 clones, under 90% of them found once; the top ten carry about 8%. Sequenced: PBMCs or T cells enriched from blood (not recorded which). Receptors were obtained from a woman aged 50 to 60 who had recovered from COVID-19. Both conserved end residues are part of each CDR3. D genes are given only for firm matches. Only some rows state a clone size, as once, few, many or a class for expanded clones.

abundance	v_gene	j_gene	d_gene	CDR3aa	CDR3nt
once	TRBV28	TRBJ2-7	TRBD1	CASSLGTGYYEQYF	TGTGCCAGCAGTCTGGGGACAGGGTACTACGAGCAGTACTTC
.	TRBV5-1	TRBJ2-1	.	CASSPGLGGGEQFF	TGCGCCAGCAGTCCGGGACTGGGAGGTGGTGAGCAGTTCTTC
.	TRBV15	TRBJ1-2	.	CATSRDLSGGRVRYTF	TGTGCCACCAGCAGAGATCTCTCGGGGGGTCGGGTTCGCTACACCTTC
.	TRBV3-1/TRBV3-2	TRBJ2-6	TRBD1	CASTTGGARGANVLTF	TGTGCCAGCACTACAGGGGGTGCCCGTGGGGCCAACGTCCTGACTTTC
.	TRBV19	TRBJ2-7	TRBD1	CASSIVPGTGAYEQYF	TGTGCCAGTAGTATAGTTCCCGGGACAGGGGCATACGAGCAGTACTTC
.	TRBV27	TRBJ1-6	.	CASSLSGRVNNSPLHF	TGTGCCAGCAGTTTATCGGGGAGGGTTAATAATTCACCCCTCCACTTT
.	TRBV5-6	TRBJ1-3	.	CASSLQGSLSGNTIYF	TGTGCCAGCAGCTTACAGGGATCTCTCTCTGGAAACACCATATATTTT
.	TRBV14	TRBJ2-2	.	CASSPTRQTGELFF	TGTGCCAGCAGCCCGACGCGACAGACCGGGGAGCTGTTTTTT
.	TRBV19	TRBJ2-4	TRBD1	CASSIGQGNIQYF	TGTGCCAGTAGTATTGGACAGGGGAACATTCAGTACTTC
many	TRBV19	TRBJ1-5	TRBD1	CASRKGQGTERHQPQHF	TGTGCCAGTAGGAAGGGACAGGGGACGGAACGCCATCAGCCCCAGCATTTT
.	TRBV28	TRBJ1-6	TRBD1	CASTPGTGYSPLHF	TGTGCCAGCACTCCCGGGACAGGGTATTCACCCCTCCACTTT
.	TRBV2	TRBJ1-5	.	CASSEALFFSQPQHF	TGTGCCAGCAGTGAAGCGCTTTTTTTCAGTCAGCCCCAGCATTTT
.	TRBV9	TRBJ1-2	TRBD1	CASSRQGDYYGYTF	TGTGCCAGCAGCCGCCAGGGGGATTACTATGGCTACACCTTC
.	TRBV5-4	TRBJ2-1	TRBD2	CASSLDSGGYNEQFF	TGTGCCAGCAGCTTGGATAGCGGGGGATACAATGAGCAGTTCTTC
few	TRBV28	TRBJ1-1	.	CATSPLNTEAFF	TGTGCCACATCCCCCCTGAACACTGAAGCTTTCTTT
.	TRBV6-5	TRBJ1-1	.	CASSYAMLNTEAFF	TGTGCCAGCAGTTACGCTATGTTGAACACTGAAGCTTTCTTT
once	TRBV6-2/TRBV6-3	TRBJ2-5	.	CASSPGVQETQYF	TGTGCCAGCAGTCCCGGGGTACAAGAGACCCAGTACTTC
once	TRBV18	TRBJ2-7	TRBD2	CASSPGLAGSYEQYF	TGTGCCAGCTCACCAGGTCTAGCGGGGTCCTACGAGCAGTACTTC
.	TRBV4-2	TRBJ1-1	.	CASSQDHSMNTEAFF	TGTGCCAGCAGCCAAGACCACAGCATGAACACTGAAGCTTTCTTT
.	TRBV5-4	TRBJ2-7	.	CASRGPGDEQYF	TGTGCCAGCAGGGGGCCAGGGGATGAGCAGTACTTC
.	TRBV3-1/TRBV3-2	TRBJ2-6	.	CASSQPTGANVLTF	TGTGCCAGCAGCCAACCTACTGGGGCCAACGTCCTGACTTTC
.	TRBV4-3	TRBJ1-2	.	CASSQGTLNYGYTF	TGCGCCAGCAGCCAAGGGACACTCAACTATGGCTACACCTTC
once	TRBV6-5	TRBJ2-7	TRBD1	CASDLDRAGEQYF	TGTGCCAGCGACCTGGACAGGGCGGGCGAGCAGTACTTC
.	TRBV9	TRBJ1-5	.	CASGQNPNQPQHF	TGTGCCAGCGGGCAAAACCCCAACCAGCCCCAGCATTTT